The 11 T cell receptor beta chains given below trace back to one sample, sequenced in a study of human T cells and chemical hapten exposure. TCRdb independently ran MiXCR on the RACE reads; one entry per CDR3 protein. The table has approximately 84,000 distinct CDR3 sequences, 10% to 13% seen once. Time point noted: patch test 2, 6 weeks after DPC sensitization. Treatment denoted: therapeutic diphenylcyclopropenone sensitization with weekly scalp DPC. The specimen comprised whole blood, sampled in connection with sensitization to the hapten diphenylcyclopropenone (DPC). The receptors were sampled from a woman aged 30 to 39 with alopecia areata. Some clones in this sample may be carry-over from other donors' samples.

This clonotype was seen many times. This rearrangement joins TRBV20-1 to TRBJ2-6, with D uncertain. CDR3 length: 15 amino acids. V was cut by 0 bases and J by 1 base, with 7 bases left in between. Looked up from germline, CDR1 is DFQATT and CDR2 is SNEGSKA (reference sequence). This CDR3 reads CSARDDESGANVLTF. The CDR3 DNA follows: TGCAGTGCTAGAGATGACGAGTCTGGGGCCAACGTCCTGACTTTC.

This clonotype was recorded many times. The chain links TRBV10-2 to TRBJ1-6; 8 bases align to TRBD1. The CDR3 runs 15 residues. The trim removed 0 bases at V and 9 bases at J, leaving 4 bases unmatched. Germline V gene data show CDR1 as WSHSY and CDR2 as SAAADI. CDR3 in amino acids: CASSESGQGRSPLHF. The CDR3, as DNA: TGCGCCAGCAGTGAGTCCGGACAGGGACGTTCACCCCTCCACTTT.

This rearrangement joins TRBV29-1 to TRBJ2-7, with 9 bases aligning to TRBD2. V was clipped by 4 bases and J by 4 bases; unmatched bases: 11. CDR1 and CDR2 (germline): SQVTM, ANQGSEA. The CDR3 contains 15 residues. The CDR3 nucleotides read TGCAGCGTTGGGGAGGCTAGCGGGATTTCGTACGAGCAGTACTTC. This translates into CSVGEASGISYEQYF.

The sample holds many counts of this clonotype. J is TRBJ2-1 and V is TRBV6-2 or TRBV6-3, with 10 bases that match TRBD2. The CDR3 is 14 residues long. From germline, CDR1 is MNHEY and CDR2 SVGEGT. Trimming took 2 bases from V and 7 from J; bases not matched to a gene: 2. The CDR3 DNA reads TGTGCCAGCAGTTACCCTAGCGGGAGTAATGAGCAGTTCTTC. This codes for CASSYPSGSNEQFF.

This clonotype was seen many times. The CDR3 loop is CASSQGGWSYGYTF. DNA of the CDR3: TGTGCCAGCAGCCAAGGGGGCTGGAGCTATGGCTACACCTTC. This chain joins TRBV14 and TRBJ1-2, with D maybe TRBD1 (5 bases). This CDR3 is 14 amino acids long. Trimming pared 1 base from V and 4 bases from J, leaving 10 bases between. CDR1 and CDR2 from the germline V gene are SGHDN and FVKESK.

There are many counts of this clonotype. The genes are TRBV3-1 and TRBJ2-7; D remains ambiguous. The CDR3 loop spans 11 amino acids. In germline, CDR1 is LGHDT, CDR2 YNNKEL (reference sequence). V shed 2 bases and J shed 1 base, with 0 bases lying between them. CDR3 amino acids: CASSQSYEQYF. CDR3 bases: TGTGCCAGCAGCCAATCCTACGAGCAGTACTTC.

The DNA for the CDR3 is TGCAGTGCTAGAAAGGACGAGACCCAGTACTTC. It encodes CSARKDETQYF. The gene calls are TRBV20-1 and TRBJ2-5; D is unresolved. Germline-derived CDR1 and CDR2 are DFQATT and SNEGSKA (reference sequence). Trimming removed 2 bases at V and 5 bases at J, with 6 bases between. The CDR3 consists of 11 residues.

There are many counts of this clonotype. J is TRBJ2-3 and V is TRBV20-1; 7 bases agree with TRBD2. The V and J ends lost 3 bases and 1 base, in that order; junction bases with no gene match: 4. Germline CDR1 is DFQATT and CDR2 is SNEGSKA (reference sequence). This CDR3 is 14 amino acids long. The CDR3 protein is CSASLAERTDTQYF. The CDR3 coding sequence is TGCAGTGCTAGCCTAGCGGAGCGCACAGATACGCAGTATTTT.

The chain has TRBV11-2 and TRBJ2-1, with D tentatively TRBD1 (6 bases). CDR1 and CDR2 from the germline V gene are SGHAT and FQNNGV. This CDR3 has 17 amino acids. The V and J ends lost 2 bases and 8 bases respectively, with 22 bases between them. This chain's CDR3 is CASSLFRGRTQTDEQFF. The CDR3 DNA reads TGTGCCAGCAGCTTATTCAGGGGTAGGACCCAAACAGATGAGCAGTTCTTC.

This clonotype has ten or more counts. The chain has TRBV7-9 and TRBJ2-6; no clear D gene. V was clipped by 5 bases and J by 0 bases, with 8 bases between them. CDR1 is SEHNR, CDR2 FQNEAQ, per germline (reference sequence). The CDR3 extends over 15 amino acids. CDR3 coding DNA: TGTGCCAGCAGCGCCGATAGCTCTGGGGCCAACGTCCTGACTTTC. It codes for CASSADSSGANVLTF.

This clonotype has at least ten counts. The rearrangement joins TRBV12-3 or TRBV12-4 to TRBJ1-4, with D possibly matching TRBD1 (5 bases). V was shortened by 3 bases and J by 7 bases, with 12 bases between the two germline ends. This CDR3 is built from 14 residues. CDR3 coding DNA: TGTGCCAGCAGTTTCGGGGGTCTGAGTGAAAAACTGTTTTTT. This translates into CASSFGGLSEKLFF.